This T cell receptor (beta chain) was documented in a study of blood T cells in healthy people across ages. General study results and limits: From one million sequenced T cells, diversity estimates were lower bounds.

Using a J-beta primer mix together with a sample-barcoded 5' primer, a second PCR was run for about 6 to 12 cycles. TCRdb itself ran the 5' RACE reads through MiXCR, one entry per CDR3 protein. Altogether some 920,000 distinct CDR3 sequences are present, roughly 50% being singletons, with the ten largest covering about a fifth. A remark on this clonotype: No antigen is known for it.

V lost 3 bases to trimming and J lost 0 bases, with 10 bases between them. Per germline, CDR1 SGHTA and CDR2 FQGNSA. The CDR3 is 15 residues long. Sequencing used blood. V usage is TRBV7-2 and J usage is TRBJ2-3, with no clear D. The source is a woman aged 55 to 70 in good health. The CDR3 loop reads CASSLLTHSTDTQYF. The CDR3, as DNA: TGTGCCAGCAGCTTGCTCACACACAGCACAGATACGCAGTATTTT.